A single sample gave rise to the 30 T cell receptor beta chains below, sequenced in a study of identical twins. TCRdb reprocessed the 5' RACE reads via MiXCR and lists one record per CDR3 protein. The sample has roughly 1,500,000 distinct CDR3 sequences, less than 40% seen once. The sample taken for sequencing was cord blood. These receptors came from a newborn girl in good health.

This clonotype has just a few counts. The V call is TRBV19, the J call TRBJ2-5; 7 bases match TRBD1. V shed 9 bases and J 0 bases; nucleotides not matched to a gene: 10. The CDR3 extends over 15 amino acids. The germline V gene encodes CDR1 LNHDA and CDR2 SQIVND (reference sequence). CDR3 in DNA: TGTGCCAGGGGGACCGGGACAGATCACCAAGAGACCCAGTACTTC. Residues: CARGTGTDHQETQYF. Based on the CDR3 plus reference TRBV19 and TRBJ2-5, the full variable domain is DGGITQSPKYLFRKEGQNVTLSCEQNLNHDAMYWYRQDPGQGLRLIYYSQIVNDFQKGDIAEGYSVSREKKESFPLTVTSAQKNPTAFYLCARGTGTDHQETQYFGPGTRLLVL.

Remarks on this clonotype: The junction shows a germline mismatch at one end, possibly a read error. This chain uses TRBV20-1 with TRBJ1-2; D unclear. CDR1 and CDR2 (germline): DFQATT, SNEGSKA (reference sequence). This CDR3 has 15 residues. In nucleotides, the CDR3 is TGCAGTGCTAGATCCTGGTCCGAAGAGCTCTATGGCTGCACCTTC. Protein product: CSARSWSEELYGCTF.

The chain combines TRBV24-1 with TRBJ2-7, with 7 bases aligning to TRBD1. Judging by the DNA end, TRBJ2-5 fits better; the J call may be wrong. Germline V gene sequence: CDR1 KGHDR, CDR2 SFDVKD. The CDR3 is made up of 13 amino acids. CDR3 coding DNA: TGTGCCACCAGTGAGGACAGGAGAGGGACCCAGTACTTC. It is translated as CATSEDRRGTQYF.

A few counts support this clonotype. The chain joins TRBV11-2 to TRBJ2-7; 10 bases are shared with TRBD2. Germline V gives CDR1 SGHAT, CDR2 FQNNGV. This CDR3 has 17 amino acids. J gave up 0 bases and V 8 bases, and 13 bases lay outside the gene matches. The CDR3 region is CASGLAGGHKTSYEQYF. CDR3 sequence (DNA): TGTGCCAGCGGATTAGCGGGGGGACACAAAACCTCCTACGAGCAGTACTTC.

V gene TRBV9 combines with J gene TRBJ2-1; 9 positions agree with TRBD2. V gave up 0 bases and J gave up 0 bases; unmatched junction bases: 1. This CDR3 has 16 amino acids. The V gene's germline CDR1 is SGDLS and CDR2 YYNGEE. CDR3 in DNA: TGTGCCAGCAGCGTAGGCGGGGGGGCCTCCTACAATGAGCAGTTCTTC. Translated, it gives CASSVGGGASYNEQFF.

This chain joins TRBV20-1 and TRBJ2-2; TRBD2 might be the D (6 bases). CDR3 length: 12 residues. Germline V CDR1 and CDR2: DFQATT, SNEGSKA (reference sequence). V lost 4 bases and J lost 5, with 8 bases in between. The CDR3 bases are TGCAGTGCTACGGGAGTTACCGGGGAGCTGTTTTTT. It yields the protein CSATGVTGELFF.

CDR3 DNA sequence: TGTGCCAGCAGTTTTCGATCACAGGGTGTGGAGACCCAGTACTTC. Protein product: CASSFRSQGVETQYF. The chain joins TRBV28 to TRBJ2-7; D may be TRBD1 (6 bases). The DNA end lines up better with TRBJ2-5; the J call may be wrong. Per germline, CDR1 MDHEN and CDR2 SYDVKM. This CDR3 contains 15 residues.

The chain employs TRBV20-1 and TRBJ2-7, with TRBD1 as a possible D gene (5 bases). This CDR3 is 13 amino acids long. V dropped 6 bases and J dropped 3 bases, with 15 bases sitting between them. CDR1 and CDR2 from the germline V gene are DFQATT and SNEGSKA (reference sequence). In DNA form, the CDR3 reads TGCAGTGCCAGACAGCCCTACGACTACGAGCAGTACTTC. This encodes CSARQPYDYEQYF.

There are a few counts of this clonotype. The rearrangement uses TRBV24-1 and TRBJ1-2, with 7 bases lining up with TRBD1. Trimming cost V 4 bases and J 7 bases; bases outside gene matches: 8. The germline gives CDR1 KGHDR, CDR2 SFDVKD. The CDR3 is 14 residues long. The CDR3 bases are TGTGCCACCAGTGACGCGGGACAGTCGCCTGGCTACACCTTC. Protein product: CATSDAGQSPGYTF.

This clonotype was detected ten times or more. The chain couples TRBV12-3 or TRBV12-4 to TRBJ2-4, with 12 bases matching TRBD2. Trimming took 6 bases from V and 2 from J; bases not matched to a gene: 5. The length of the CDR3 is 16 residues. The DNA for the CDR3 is TGTGCCAGCAGCCGAACTAGCGGGGGGACCAAAAACATTCAGTACTTC. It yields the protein CASSRTSGGTKNIQYF.

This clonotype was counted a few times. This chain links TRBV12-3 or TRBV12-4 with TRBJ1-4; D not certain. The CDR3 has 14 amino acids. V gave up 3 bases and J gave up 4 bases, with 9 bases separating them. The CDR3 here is CASSFRHGNEKLFF. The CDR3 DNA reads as TGTGCCAGCAGTTTCCGACACGGTAATGAAAAACTGTTTTTT.

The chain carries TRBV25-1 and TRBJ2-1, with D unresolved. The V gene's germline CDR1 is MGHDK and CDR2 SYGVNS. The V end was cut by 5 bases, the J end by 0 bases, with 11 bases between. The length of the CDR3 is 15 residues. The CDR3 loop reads CASSLVSRSYNEQFF. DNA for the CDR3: TGTGCCAGCAGTTTAGTGTCGCGCTCCTACAATGAGCAGTTCTTC.

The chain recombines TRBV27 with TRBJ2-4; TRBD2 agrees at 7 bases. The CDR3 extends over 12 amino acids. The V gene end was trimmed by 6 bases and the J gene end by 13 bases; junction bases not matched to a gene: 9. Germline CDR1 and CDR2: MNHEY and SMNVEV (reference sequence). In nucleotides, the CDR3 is TGTGCCAGCAGAAAAATCTCCGGGAGGCAGTACTTC. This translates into CASRKISGRQYF.

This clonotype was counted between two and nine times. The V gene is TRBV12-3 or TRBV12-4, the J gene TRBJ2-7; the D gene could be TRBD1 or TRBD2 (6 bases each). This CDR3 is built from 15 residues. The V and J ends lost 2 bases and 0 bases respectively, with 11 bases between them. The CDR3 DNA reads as TGTGCCAGCAGTTTAAGGCGGGGACACTCCTACGAGCAGTACTTC. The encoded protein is CASSLRRGHSYEQYF.

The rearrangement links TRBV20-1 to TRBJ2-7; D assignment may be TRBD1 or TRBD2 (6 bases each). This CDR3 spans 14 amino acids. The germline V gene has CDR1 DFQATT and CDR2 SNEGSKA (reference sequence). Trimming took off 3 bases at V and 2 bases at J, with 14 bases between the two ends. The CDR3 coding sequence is TGCAGTGCTAGTAAGGGGGGCGACCCCTACGAGCAGTACTTC. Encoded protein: CSASKGGDPYEQYF.

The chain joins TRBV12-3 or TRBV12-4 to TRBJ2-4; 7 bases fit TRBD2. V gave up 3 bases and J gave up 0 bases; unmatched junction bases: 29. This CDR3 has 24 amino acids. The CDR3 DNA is TGTGCCAGCAGTTTCGTAGGCCGGGGGGTGAGGCTACCTTTTCGGACGCTAGCCAAAAACATTCAGTACTTC. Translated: CASSFVGRGVRLPFRTLAKNIQYF.

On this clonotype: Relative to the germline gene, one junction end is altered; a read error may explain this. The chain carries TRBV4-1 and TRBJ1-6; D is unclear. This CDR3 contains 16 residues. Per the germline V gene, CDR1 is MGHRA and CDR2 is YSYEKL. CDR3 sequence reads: CAGSQDLSSYNSPLHF. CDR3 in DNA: TGCGCCGGCAGCCAAGATCTAAGCTCCTATAATTCACCCCTCCACTTT.

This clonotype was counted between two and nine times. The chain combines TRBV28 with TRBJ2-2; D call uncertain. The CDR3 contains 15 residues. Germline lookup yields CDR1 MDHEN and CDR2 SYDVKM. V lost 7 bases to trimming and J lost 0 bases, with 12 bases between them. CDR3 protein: CASKAWSPNTGELFF. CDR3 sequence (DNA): TGTGCCAGCAAAGCTTGGAGTCCGAACACCGGGGAGCTGTTTTTT. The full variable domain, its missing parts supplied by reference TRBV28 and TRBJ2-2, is DVKVTQSSRYLVKRTGEKVFLECVQDMDHENMFWYRQDPGLGLRLIYFSYDVKMKEKGDIPEGYSVSREKKERFSLILESASTNQTSMYLCASKAWSPNTGELFFGEGSRLTVL.

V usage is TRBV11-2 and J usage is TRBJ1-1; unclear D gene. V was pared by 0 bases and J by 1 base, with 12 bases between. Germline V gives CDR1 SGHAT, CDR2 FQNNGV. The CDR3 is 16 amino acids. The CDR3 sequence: CASSLDRQDTNTEAFF. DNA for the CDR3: TGTGCCAGCAGCTTAGATCGTCAAGACACGAACACTGAAGCTTTCTTT.

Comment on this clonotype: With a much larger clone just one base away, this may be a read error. The DNA of the CDR3 is TGTGCCAGCAGTTCAGGTCTAGCGGGCCTCACAGATGCGCAGTATTTT. Amino acid sequence: CASSSGLAGLTDAQYF. The rearrangement links TRBV12-3 or TRBV12-4 to TRBJ2-3; TRBD2 aligns across 8 bases. This CDR3 is 16 amino acids long.

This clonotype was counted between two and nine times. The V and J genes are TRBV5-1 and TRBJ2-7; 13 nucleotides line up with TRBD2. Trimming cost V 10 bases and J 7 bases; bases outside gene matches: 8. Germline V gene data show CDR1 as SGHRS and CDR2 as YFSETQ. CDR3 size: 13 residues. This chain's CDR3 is CASGLAGEWEQYF. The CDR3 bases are TGCGCCTCCGGACTAGCGGGAGAGTGGGAGCAGTACTTC.

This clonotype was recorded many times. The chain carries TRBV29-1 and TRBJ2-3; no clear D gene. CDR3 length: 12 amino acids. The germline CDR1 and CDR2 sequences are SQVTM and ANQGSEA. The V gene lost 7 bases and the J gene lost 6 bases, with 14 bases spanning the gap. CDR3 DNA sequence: TGCAGCGCCGGATGGCGTCGGGATACGCAGTATTTT. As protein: CSAGWRRDTQYF.

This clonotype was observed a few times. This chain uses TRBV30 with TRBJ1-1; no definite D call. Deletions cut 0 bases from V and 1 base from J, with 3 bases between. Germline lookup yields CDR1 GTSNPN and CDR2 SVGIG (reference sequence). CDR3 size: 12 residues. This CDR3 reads CAWSVGNTEAFF. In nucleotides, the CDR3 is TGTGCCTGGAGTGTGGGGAACACTGAAGCTTTCTTT.

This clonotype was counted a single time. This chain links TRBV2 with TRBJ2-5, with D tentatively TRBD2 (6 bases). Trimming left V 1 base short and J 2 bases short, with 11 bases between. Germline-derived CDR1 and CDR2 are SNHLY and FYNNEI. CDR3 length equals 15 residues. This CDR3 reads CASSEVRGKQETQYF. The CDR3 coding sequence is TGTGCCAGCAGTGAAGTCCGGGGGAAGCAAGAGACCCAGTACTTC. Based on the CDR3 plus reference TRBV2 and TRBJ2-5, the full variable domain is EPEVTQTPSHQVTQMGQEVILRCVPISNHLYFYWYRQILGQKVEFLVSFYNNEISEKSEIFDDQFSVERPDGSNFTLKIRSTKLEDSAMYFCASSEVRGKQETQYFGPGTRLLVL.

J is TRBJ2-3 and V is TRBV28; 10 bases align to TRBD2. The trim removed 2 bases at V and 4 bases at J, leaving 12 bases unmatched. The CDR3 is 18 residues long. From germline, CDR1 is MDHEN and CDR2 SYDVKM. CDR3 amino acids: CASSLGWASGRWADTQYF. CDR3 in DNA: TGTGCCAGCAGTTTAGGCTGGGCTAGCGGGAGATGGGCAGATACGCAGTATTTT.

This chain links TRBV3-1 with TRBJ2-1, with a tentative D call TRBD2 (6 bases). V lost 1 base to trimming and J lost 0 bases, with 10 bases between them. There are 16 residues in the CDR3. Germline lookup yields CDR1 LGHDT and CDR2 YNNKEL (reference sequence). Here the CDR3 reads CASSQGYGSSYNEQFF. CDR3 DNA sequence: TGTGCCAGCAGCCAAGGGTACGGGAGCTCCTACAATGAGCAGTTCTTC.

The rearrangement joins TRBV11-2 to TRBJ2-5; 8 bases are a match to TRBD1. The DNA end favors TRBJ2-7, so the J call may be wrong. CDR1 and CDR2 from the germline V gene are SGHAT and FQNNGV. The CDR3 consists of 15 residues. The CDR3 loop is CASSLKAGQGYEQYF. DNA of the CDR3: TGTGCCAGCAGCTTAAAGGCAGGACAGGGTTACGAGCAGTACTTC.

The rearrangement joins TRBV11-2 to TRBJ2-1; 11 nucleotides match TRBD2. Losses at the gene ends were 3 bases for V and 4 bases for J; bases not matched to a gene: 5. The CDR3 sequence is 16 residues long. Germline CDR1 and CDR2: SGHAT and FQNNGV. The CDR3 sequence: CASSLVTSGAYNEQFF. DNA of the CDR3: TGTGCCAGCAGCTTGGTGACTAGCGGGGCTTACAATGAGCAGTTCTTC.

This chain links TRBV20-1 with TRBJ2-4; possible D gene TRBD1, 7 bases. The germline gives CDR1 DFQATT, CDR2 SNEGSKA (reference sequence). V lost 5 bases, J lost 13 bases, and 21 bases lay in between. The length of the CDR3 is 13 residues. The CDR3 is CSAELGQDYDQYF. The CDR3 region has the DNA TGCAGTGCTGAACTCGGACAGGACTACGACCAGTACTTC.

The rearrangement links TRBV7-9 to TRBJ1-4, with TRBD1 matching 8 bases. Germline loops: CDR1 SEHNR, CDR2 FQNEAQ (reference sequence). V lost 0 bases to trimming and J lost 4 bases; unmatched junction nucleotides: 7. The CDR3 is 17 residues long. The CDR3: CASSLASRTGFNEKLFF. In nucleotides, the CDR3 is TGTGCCAGCAGCTTAGCTTCCAGGACAGGGTTTAATGAAAAACTGTTTTTT.